The present TCR beta chain was sequenced within a study of Ad26.COV2.S vaccination and SARS-CoV-2 variants. This sample's treatment: 15 to 20 received Ad26.COV2.S at low or high dose, single or two shots; roughly five received placebo; per-sample allocation not given. Sampling occurred on day 63 after the first vaccine or placebo injection. Clones were sequenced by immunoSEQ multiplex PCR, and TCRdb holds only the in-frame ones, with some missing. The sample holds hundreds of thousands of clones, 90% seen once. Germline-derived CDR1 and CDR2 are SGHVS and FQNEAQ. Trimming cost V 1 base and J 3 bases; bases outside gene matches: 8. The CDR3 runs to 17 residues.

V usage is TRBV7-8 and J usage is TRBJ2-7; 11 bases fit TRBD2. Specimen: peripheral blood, collected in a trial of Ad26.COV2.S vaccine versus placebo. The receptor was isolated from a person aged 18-60 years who received the Ad26.COV2.S COVID-19 vaccine or a placebo. DNA for the CDR3: TGTGCCAGCAGCTTAGAGGGGGGACTAGCGGCCTTCTACGAGCAGTACTTC. This sequence encodes CASSLEGGLAAFYEQYF.